This T cell receptor beta chain derives from a study of blood T cell repertoires in COVID-19. Across the whole study: Collection of acute and convalescent COVID-19 samples took place in the United States, Italy and Spain. T cells, B-cell-depleted T cells, or PBMCs provided the cDNA or gDNA that served as material.

In the authors' workflow: Estimation of nucleated cell counts was performed using reference gene primer amplification. Only in-frame clones appear in the TCRdb table, and some are missing; sequencing was by immunoSEQ multiplex PCR. V and J calls plus clone size are reproduced from that table; the DNA served to infer D and trimming. Among 85,000 to 130,000 clones, 85% to 90% were seen once, and the ten largest hold 5.1%. Germline V CDR1 and CDR2: SGDLS, YYNGEE. V lost 4 bases, J lost 1 base, and 9 bases lay in between. The CDR3 extends over 14 amino acids. Sequencing input: peripheral blood. This rearrangement joins TRBV9 to TRBJ1-5, with D perhaps TRBD1 (6 bases). The TCR was taken from a human donor in a cohort sampled during active COVID-19. The DNA of the CDR3 is TGTGCCAGCAGCCAGGGGTACAGCAATCAGCCCCAGCATTTT. Translating gives CASSQGYSNQPQHF.